A selection of T cell receptor beta chains follows, all from one sample in a study of blood T cell repertoires in COVID-19. Sequenced by immunoSEQ multiplex PCR; TCRdb stores in-frame clones only, minus some. The table lists some 87,000 clones, roughly 80% of them singletons, with about 23% in the top ten. The sample was peripheral blood. Receptors originate from an elderly man with active or convalescent COVID-19. The CDR3 runs from the conserved cysteine through the conserved F or W. D genes are given only for firm matches. A clone size is listed for some rows: how often the clone was seen (once, few, many), or a class if it is expanded.

cdr3_length,j_call,v_call,d_call,clone_size,cdr3_nt,cdr3_aa
14,TRBJ1-2,TRBV27,NA,few,TGTGCCAGCAGTTTCCATCTGGACAGTGCTGGCTACACCTTC,CASSFHLDSAGYTF
16,TRBJ1-2,TRBV15,NA,NA,TGTGCCACCAGCAGAGATGGAGTCCCGGCAAGGGGCGGCTACACCTTC,CATSRDGVPARGGYTF
12,TRBJ1-1,TRBV19,NA,NA,TGTGCCAGTAATATGCTCGGCACTGAAGCTTTCTTT,CASNMLGTEAFF
14,TRBJ1-2,TRBV6-5,TRBD1,once,TGTGCCAGCAGGAATTTCCGGGACAGCTATGGCTACACCTTC,CASRNFRDSYGYTF
18,TRBJ2-3,TRBV4-1,NA,NA,TGCGCCAGCAGCCAAGACCCACAGGACGCGGGGAGCACAGATACGCAGTATTTT,CASSQDPQDAGSTDTQYF
15,TRBJ1-5,TRBV6-5,TRBD1,few,TGTGCCAGCAGTTGGGACAGGTCGAGCAATCAGCCCCAGCATTTT,CASSWDRSSNQPQHF
17,TRBJ1-3,TRBV4-1,TRBD1,NA,TGCGCCAGCAGCCAAGACCCGGGACAGGGGATTGGAAACACCATATATTTT,CASSQDPGQGIGNTIYF
17,TRBJ2-3,TRBV5-1,TRBD2,once,TGCGCCAGCAGCACCTTAGCGGGGGGACCCTTCACAGATACGCAGTATTTT,CASSTLAGGPFTDTQYF
17,TRBJ2-5,TRBV3-1/TRBV3-2,NA,NA,TGTGCCAGCAGCCCGACCTCGGTTGGGACTCAGGAAGAGACCCAGTACTTC,CASSPTSVGTQEETQYF
14,TRBJ2-3,TRBV6-5,NA,NA,TGTGCCAGCACTAACACCAGGAGCACAGATACGCAGTATTTT,CASTNTRSTDTQYF
12,TRBJ1-5,TRBV19,NA,NA,TGTGCCAGTAGTATCCGGAATCAGCCCCAGCATTTT,CASSIRNQPQHF
14,TRBJ2-5,TRBV18,TRBD1,NA,TGTGCCAGCTCACCACCAGGGGGCGCGGAGACCCAGTACTTC,CASSPPGGAETQYF
17,TRBJ2-1,TRBV5-5,TRBD2,NA,TGTGCCAGCAGCTCGACCTGGACTAGCGGGGGGGTTAATGAGCAGTTCTTC,CASSSTWTSGGVNEQFF
17,TRBJ1-6,TRBV30,NA,NA,TGTGCCTGGAGTGTACTCTTGTGGGGAGGCGATAATTCACCCCTCCACTTT,CAWSVLLWGGDNSPLHF
15,TRBJ2-1,TRBV11-3,TRBD2,NA,TGTGCCAGCAGCTCGACTAGCGGGGCGAACAATGAGCAGTTCTTC,CASSSTSGANNEQFF
14,TRBJ2-1,TRBV2,NA,NA,TGTGCCAGCAGACCCACAACTAGTAATGGTGAGCAGTTCTTC,CASRPTTSNGEQFF
16,TRBJ1-4,TRBV6-5,NA,NA,TGTGCCAGCAGTTACTCGATGGGGGGGCCTAATGAAAAACTGTTTTTT,CASSYSMGGPNEKLFF
13,TRBJ2-5,TRBV15,NA,NA,TGTGCCACCAGCAGAGCACCAGAAGAGACCCAGTACTTC,CATSRAPEETQYF
13,TRBJ1-1,TRBV27,NA,NA,TGTGCCAGCAGAGCGACAAGACAGGCTGAAGCTTTCTTT,CASRATRQAEAFF
13,TRBJ1-3,TRBV12-3/TRBV12-4,NA,NA,TGTGCCAGCAGTTTCCCGGGGGGGACCCCCTTTTTTTTT,CASSFPGGTPFFF
18,TRBJ1-5,TRBV19,NA,many,TGTGCCAGTAGCTCTTCGGCCAGGGTGGGGTTTAACAATCAGCCCCAGCATTTT,CASSSSARVGFNNQPQHF
16,TRBJ2-3,TRBV5-5,NA,NA,TGTGCCAGCAGCCTTCGACCAGAAACTAGCTCAGATACGCAGTATTTT,CASSLRPETSSDTQYF
12,TRBJ2-7,TRBV12-3/TRBV12-4,NA,NA,TGTGCCAGCAGTTTAGACACCTACGAGCAGTACTTC,CASSLDTYEQYF
19,TRBJ2-5,TRBV15,TRBD2,NA,TGTGCCACCAGCAGAGGCGGAGCGGGGGGGCGGAGTTTTGGAGAGACCCAGTACTTC,CATSRGGAGGRSFGETQYF
14,TRBJ2-7,TRBV21-1,NA,NA,TGTGCCAGCAGCAAAGTGCGCAGGACCTACGAGCAGTACTTC,CASSKVRRTYEQYF
14,TRBJ1-2,TRBV7-8,NA,few,TGTGCCAGCAGCTTAGAAGCTATTATCTATGGCTACACCTTC,CASSLEAIIYGYTF
15,TRBJ1-1,TRBV18,NA,NA,TGTGCCAGCTCACCCCCAGGGTACCAGGACACTGAAGCTTTCTTT,CASSPPGYQDTEAFF
15,TRBJ1-2,TRBV18,NA,NA,TGTGCCAGCTCACCACTTGCGACAGGACTCTATGGCTACACCTTC,CASSPLATGLYGYTF
15,TRBJ2-4,TRBV10-1,NA,NA,TGCGCCAGCAGTGAGGCAGGAAGAACCAAAAACATTCAGTACTTC,CASSEAGRTKNIQYF
15,TRBJ1-6,TRBV5-1,NA,NA,TGCGCCAGCAGCTTGGACGGGACAACTGATTCACCCCTCCACTTT,CASSLDGTTDSPLHF
18,TRBJ1-3,TRBV7-2,NA,few,TGTGCCAGCAGCCCCTACAGGGATAGAGTAAGCTCTGGAAACACCATATATTTT,CASSPYRDRVSSGNTIYF
13,TRBJ1-2,TRBV18,NA,once,TGTGCCAGCTCACCACGAGAGGGGAGGGACTACACCTTC,CASSPREGRDYTF
15,TRBJ2-7,TRBV7-9,TRBD1,NA,TGTGCCAGCAGCGCAGGGACAGGGGACACCTACGAGCAGTACTTC,CASSAGTGDTYEQYF
11,TRBJ2-1,TRBV20-1,TRBD2,NA,TGCAGTGCTCGGGAGGGGAATGAGCAGTTCTTC,CSAREGNEQFF
17,TRBJ2-7,TRBV28,TRBD1,NA,TGTGCCAGCAGTCCGGGACAGTCTTCTGTGGTGTCCTACGAGCAGTACTTC,CASSPGQSSVVSYEQYF
16,TRBJ1-2,TRBV4-1,NA,NA,TGCGCCAGCAGCCAACCGCGAGATAGGAGGGGTGGTGGCTACACCTTC,CASSQPRDRRGGGYTF
16,TRBJ2-1,TRBV20-1,TRBD2,NA,TGCAGTGCTAGTTCCTTAGCGGGGGCCGACTACAATGAGCAGTTCTTC,CSASSLAGADYNEQFF
14,TRBJ1-5,TRBV3-1/TRBV3-2,NA,once,TGTGCCAGCAGCCAATCAGATAGCAATCAGCCCCAGCATTTT,CASSQSDSNQPQHF
15,TRBJ2-1,TRBV5-8,TRBD2,NA,TGTGCCAGCACACAGGCGGGGGGCCCTATCAATGAGCAGTTCTTC,CASTQAGGPINEQFF
14,TRBJ1-5,TRBV3-1/TRBV3-2,NA,NA,TGTGCCAGCAGCCAAGAGGCAGGCAATCAGCCCCAGCATTTT,CASSQEAGNQPQHF
15,TRBJ2-1,TRBV30,NA,NA,TGTGCCTGGAACCTCCAGGCGAGTTCCTACAATGAGCAGTTCTTC,CAWNLQASSYNEQFF
14,TRBJ2-7,TRBV29-1,NA,few,TGCAGCGTTGGGGGGGGCAGGGGCTCCTACGAGCAGTACTTC,CSVGGGRGSYEQYF
16,TRBJ1-6,TRBV5-1,TRBD1,NA,TGCGCCAGCAGCAGCGGAGGGGGCAGGGATAATTCACCCCTCCACTTT,CASSSGGGRDNSPLHF
15,TRBJ2-7,TRBV27,TRBD1,NA,TGTGCCAGCAGTCGACAGGGGATTAGCTCCTACGAGCAGTACTTC,CASSRQGISSYEQYF
17,TRBJ2-7,TRBV4-1,NA,NA,TGCGCCAGCAGCCAAGAAGGGGACACCGGAGAAAACTACGAGCAGTACTTC,CASSQEGDTGENYEQYF
19,TRBJ2-1,TRBV3-1/TRBV3-2,NA,NA,TGTGCCAGCAGCCAAGCCAGGGGCCTGAGCCGAAGCTCCTACAATGAGCAGTTCTTC,CASSQARGLSRSSYNEQFF
15,TRBJ2-3,TRBV18,NA,NA,TGTGCCAGCTCACAGGTGAGGCAGAAGGCAGATACGCAGTATTTT,CASSQVRQKADTQYF